The present T cell receptor beta chain was sequenced within a study of T-cell memory formation after mild COVID-19. This clonotype has just a few counts. Via MiXCR, TCRdb re-called the 5' RACE reads, giving one row per CDR3 protein. In the table there are about 340,000 distinct CDR3 sequences, under 15% of which are singletons. CDR3 length: 15 residues. Germline V CDR1 and CDR2: SGHDT, YYEEEE. V dropped 4 bases and J dropped 0 bases, with 13 bases sitting between them. The sequence was collected from a man aged 18 to 30 who had mild COVID-19 (a few samples of this study predate the infection). Cell type and time point are not known. The rearrangement uses TRBV5-6 and TRBJ1-2; tentatively, D is TRBD1 (6 bases). Sequencing input: PBMCs or a T cell subset sorted from them (not recorded which). The CDR3 protein is CASSPQYRANYGYTF. The CDR3 nucleotides read TGTGCCAGCAGCCCGCAGTACAGGGCTAACTATGGCTACACCTTC.